Following are 15 T cell receptor beta chains from one sample sequenced in a study of CD8 T cells in ankylosing spondylitis. The study's findings and limits: One TCR beta motif, made up of eight highly homologous variants, appeared characteristic of ankylosing spondylitis blood.

The antigens these receptors bind are not known. MiXCR, run by TCRdb on the 5' RACE reads, gives a single entry per CDR3 protein. The sample shows 400,000 to 450,000 distinct CDR3 sequences, 15% to 20% of them seen only once. The sequenced sample was blood, either unsorted or a sorted T cell fraction (not recorded which). The receptors were sampled from a male donor with ankylosing spondylitis.

This clonotype was seen a few times. The chain joins TRBV9 to TRBJ2-1, with a weak D call TRBD2 (7 bases). Germline CDR1 reads SGDLS; CDR2 reads YYNGEE. Trimming took off 2 bases at V and 8 bases at J, with 11 bases between the two ends. This CDR3 is built from 13 residues. Here the CDR3 reads CASSVGGGDEQFF. CDR3 sequence (DNA): TGTGCCAGCAGCGTTGGCGGGGGCGATGAGCAGTTCTTC.

The chain joins TRBV12-3 or TRBV12-4 to TRBJ1-2, with TRBD1 matching over 9 bases. V shed 5 bases, J shed 3 bases, and the junction held 7 bases outside the gene matches. CDR3 size: 15 residues. In nucleotides, the CDR3 is TGTGCCAGCAGTCCGGACAGGGGATTGTACTATGGCTACACCTTC. Amino acid sequence: CASSPDRGLYYGYTF.

The chain joins TRBV6-5 to TRBJ1-2, with TRBD1 matching 8 bases. The V gene end was trimmed by 5 bases and the J gene end by 8 bases; junction bases not matched to a gene: 4. The length of the CDR3 is 12 residues. Germline V gives CDR1 MNHEY, CDR2 SVGAGI. CDR3 nucleotides: TGTGCCAGCAGTAGACAGGGGATGGGCTACACCTTC. Its protein is CASSRQGMGYTF.

This clonotype was recorded at least ten times. The chain links TRBV20-1 to TRBJ2-2; D ambiguous. The germline gives CDR1 DFQATT, CDR2 SNEGSKA (reference sequence). V lost 1 base, J lost 2 bases, and 5 bases lay in between. CDR3 size: 13 residues. This CDR3 reads CSARATNTGELFF. In DNA form, the CDR3 reads TGCAGTGCTAGAGCGACAAACACCGGGGAGCTGTTTTTT.

This clonotype was counted between two and nine times. The chain recombines TRBV4-1 with TRBJ2-3, with 14 bases identical to TRBD2. The CDR3 totals 17 residues. Germline V gives CDR1 MGHRA, CDR2 YSYEKL. After removal of 0 bases from V and 5 bases from J, the junction contained 4 bases not matched to a gene. CDR3 protein: CASSQEGLAGAGDTQYF. As DNA, the CDR3 is TGCGCCAGCAGCCAAGAGGGACTAGCGGGGGCCGGAGATACGCAGTATTTT.

The sample holds many counts of this clonotype. The chain recombines TRBV7-2 with TRBJ2-1; D ambiguous. Per the germline V gene, CDR1 is SGHTA and CDR2 is FQGNSA. V was cut by 1 base and J by 6 bases, with 10 bases left in between. The CDR3 length is 14 residues. As DNA, the CDR3 is TGTGCCAGCAGCTTAGAGAGACGCAGCAATGAGCAGTTCTTC. This codes for CASSLERRSNEQFF.

The V and J genes are TRBV9 and TRBJ1-4, with D unclear. Germline-derived CDR1 and CDR2 are SGDLS and YYNGEE. The CDR3 length is 14 residues. V dropped 2 bases and J dropped 6 bases, with 11 bases sitting between them. The CDR3 loop reads CASSVRVRDEKLFF. The CDR3 nucleotides read TGTGCCAGCAGCGTGAGAGTAAGGGATGAAAAACTGTTTTTT.

This chain joins TRBV4-3 and TRBJ1-1, with D hard to call. The V gene lost 1 base and the J gene lost 0 bases, with 18 bases spanning the gap. Germline assignment: CDR1 LGHNA and CDR2 YSLEER. This CDR3 has 18 residues. CDR3 residues: CASSQGAGPGSLNTEAFF. CDR3 in DNA: TGCGCCAGCAGCCAAGGGGCAGGCCCGGGATCCCTGAACACTGAAGCTTTCTTT.

This clonotype was found many times. The chain employs TRBV29-1 and TRBJ2-1, with D tentatively TRBD2 (6 bases). V was cut by 7 bases and J by 8 bases, with 21 bases left in between. Germline-derived CDR1 and CDR2 are SQVTM and ANQGSEA. The CDR3 contains 14 residues. CDR3 protein: CSGTFPGLGDEQFF. The DNA for the CDR3 is TGCAGCGGAACCTTCCCGGGACTCGGTGATGAGCAGTTCTTC.

J is TRBJ2-1 and V is TRBV7-2; 8 bases line up with TRBD2. The germline V gene encodes CDR1 SGHTA and CDR2 FQGNSA. Trimming took 3 bases from V and 2 from J; bases not matched to a gene: 9. The CDR3 contains 17 residues. This CDR3 is CASSFIGGGRTYNEQFF. CDR3 in DNA: TGTGCCAGCAGCTTTATCGGTGGCGGGAGGACCTACAATGAGCAGTTCTTC.

The rearrangement joins TRBV10-3 to TRBJ2-5; the D call may be TRBD1 or TRBD2 (5 bases each). CDR1 ENHRY and CDR2 SYGVKD come from the germline V gene. With 11 bases removed from V and 5 bases from J, the gap between germline ends came to 27 bases. This CDR3 contains 16 residues. The chain's CDR3 is CAAGPQGAAGSETQYF. The CDR3 DNA follows: TGTGCCGCTGGGCCCCAGGGAGCAGCTGGTTCGGAGACCCAGTACTTC.

The chain uses TRBV12-3 or TRBV12-4 and TRBJ2-2; D is possibly TRBD1 (5 bases). Trimming left V 5 bases short and J 4 bases short, with 11 bases between. The CDR3 consists of 14 residues. CDR3 sequence reads: CASSRRVGTGELFF. In nucleotides, the CDR3 is TGTGCCAGCAGTCGCAGGGTGGGCACCGGGGAGCTGTTTTTT.

This clonotype appeared many times. V usage is TRBV20-1 and J usage is TRBJ2-5; 10 positions match TRBD1. Germline CDR1 is DFQATT and CDR2 is SNEGSKA (reference sequence). Losses at the gene ends were 4 bases for V and 5 bases for J; bases not matched to a gene: 1. This CDR3 has 12 residues. The CDR3: CSAKDRGETQYF. In DNA, the CDR3 is TGCAGTGCTAAGGACAGGGGGGAGACCCAGTACTTC.

The rearrangement joins TRBV2 to TRBJ1-5; no firm D call. V dropped 0 bases and J dropped 7 bases, with 10 bases sitting between them. The length of the CDR3 is 14 residues. Germline values: CDR1 SNHLY, CDR2 FYNNEI. DNA for the CDR3: TGTGCCAGCAGTGAAGCTGCCTCGAGGCAGCCCCAGCATTTT. Translation: CASSEAASRQPQHF.

The genes are TRBV18 and TRBJ2-3; unclear D gene. The CDR3 length is 15 residues. The germline V gene encodes CDR1 KGHSH and CDR2 LQKENI. Trimming removed 2 bases from V and 3 bases from J, with 12 bases in between. CDR3 loop: CASSPGNPVTDTQYF. The CDR3 coding sequence is TGTGCCAGCTCACCAGGGAACCCCGTAACAGATACGCAGTATTTT.